Given below is one TCR beta chain in context. These data come from a study of early T cells in non-severe SARS-CoV-2 infection. The TCR library protocol attached unique molecular identifiers to the individual cDNA molecules. From the 5' RACE reads, TCRdb called clonotypes with MiXCR, one entry per CDR3 protein. The sample shows about 41,000 distinct CDR3 sequences, approximately 11% of them seen only once. The TCR originated in an adult who was a healthcare worker with PCR-confirmed SARS-CoV-2 infection or an uninfected control (not recorded which). Sample: whole blood.

CDR3 nucleotides: TGTGCCAGCAGCCCCACGGGTACTGAAGCTTTCTTT. It encodes CASSPTGTEAFF. The rearrangement joins TRBV7-6 to TRBJ1-1; D call uncertain. CDR1 and CDR2 (germline): SGHVS, FNYEAQ. There are 12 residues in the CDR3. With 5 bases removed from V and 5 bases from J, the gap between germline ends came to 9 bases.